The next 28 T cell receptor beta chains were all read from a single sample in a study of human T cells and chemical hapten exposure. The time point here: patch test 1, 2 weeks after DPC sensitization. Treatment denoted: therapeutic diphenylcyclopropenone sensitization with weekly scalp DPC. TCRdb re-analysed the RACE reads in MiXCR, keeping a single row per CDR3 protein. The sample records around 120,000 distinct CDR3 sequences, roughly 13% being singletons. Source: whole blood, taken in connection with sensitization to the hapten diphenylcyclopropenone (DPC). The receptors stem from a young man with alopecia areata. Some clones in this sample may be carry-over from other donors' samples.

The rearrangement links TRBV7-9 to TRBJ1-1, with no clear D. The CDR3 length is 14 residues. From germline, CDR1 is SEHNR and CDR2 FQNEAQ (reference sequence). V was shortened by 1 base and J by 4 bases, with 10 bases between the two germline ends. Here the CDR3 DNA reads TGTGCCAGCAGCTTAGGTACGGGTATCACTGAAGCTTTCTTT. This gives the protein CASSLGTGITEAFF. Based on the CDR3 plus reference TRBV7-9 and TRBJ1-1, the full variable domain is DTGVSQNPRHKITKRGQNVTFRCDPISEHNRLYWYRQTLGQGPEFLTYFQNEAQLEKSRLLSDRFSAERPKGSFSTLEIQRTEQGDSAMYLCASSLGTGITEAFFGQGTRLTVV.

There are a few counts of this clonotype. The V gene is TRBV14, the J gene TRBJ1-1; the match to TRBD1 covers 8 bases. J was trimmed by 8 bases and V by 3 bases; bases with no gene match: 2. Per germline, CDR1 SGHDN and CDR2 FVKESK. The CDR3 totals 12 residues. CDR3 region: CASSHRTGEAFF. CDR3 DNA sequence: TGTGCCAGCAGCCACCGGACAGGGGAAGCTTTCTTT.

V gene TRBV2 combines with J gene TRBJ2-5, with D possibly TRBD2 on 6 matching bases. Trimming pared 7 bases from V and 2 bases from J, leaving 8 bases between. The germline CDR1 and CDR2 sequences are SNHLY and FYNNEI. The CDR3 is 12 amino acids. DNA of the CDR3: TGTGCCAGCACGGGGGATCAAGAGACCCAGTACTTC. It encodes CASTGDQETQYF.

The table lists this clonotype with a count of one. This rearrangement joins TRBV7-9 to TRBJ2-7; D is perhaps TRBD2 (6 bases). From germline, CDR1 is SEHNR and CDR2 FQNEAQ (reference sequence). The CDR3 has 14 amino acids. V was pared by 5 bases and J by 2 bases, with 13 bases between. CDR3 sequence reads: CASSPPGGAYEQYF. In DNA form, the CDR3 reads TGTGCCAGCAGCCCTCCAGGAGGGGCCTACGAGCAGTACTTC.

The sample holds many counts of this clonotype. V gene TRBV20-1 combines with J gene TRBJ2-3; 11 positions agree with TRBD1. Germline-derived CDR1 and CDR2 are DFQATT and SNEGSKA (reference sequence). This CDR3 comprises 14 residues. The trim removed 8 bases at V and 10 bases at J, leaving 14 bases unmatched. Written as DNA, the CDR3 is TGCAGTCCCGGGACAGGGGGGGCGGAGTGGTCGCAGTATTTT. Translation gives CSPGTGGAEWSQYF.

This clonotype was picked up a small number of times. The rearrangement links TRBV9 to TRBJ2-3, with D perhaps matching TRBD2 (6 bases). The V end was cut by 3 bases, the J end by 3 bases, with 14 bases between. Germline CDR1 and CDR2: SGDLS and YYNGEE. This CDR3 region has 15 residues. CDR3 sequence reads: CASSAGDGRTDTQYF. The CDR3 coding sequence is TGTGCCAGCAGCGCGGGAGACGGGCGAACAGATACGCAGTATTTT.

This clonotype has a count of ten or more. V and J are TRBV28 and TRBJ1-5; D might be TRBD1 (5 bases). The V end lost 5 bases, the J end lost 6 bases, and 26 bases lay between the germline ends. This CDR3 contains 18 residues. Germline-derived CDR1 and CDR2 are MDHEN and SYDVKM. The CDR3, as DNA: TGTGCCAGCAGTACCGCCGACTCCTCGGACAAAGGGAGTCAGCCCCAGCATTTT. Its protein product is CASSTADSSDKGSQPQHF.

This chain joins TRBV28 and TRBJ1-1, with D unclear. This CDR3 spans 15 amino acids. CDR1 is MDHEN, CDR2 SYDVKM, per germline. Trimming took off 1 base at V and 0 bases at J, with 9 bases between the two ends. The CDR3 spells CASSLYRRVNTEAFF. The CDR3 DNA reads TGTGCCAGCAGTTTATACCGTAGAGTGAACACTGAAGCTTTCTTT.

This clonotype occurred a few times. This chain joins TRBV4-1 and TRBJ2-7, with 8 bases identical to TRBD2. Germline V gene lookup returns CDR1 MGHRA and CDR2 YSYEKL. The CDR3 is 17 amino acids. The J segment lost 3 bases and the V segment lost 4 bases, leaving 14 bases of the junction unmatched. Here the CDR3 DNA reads TGCGCCAGCAGCCGTCTTATTCGGGGGGGTATCGGCTACGAGCAGTACTTC. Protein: CASSRLIRGGIGYEQYF.

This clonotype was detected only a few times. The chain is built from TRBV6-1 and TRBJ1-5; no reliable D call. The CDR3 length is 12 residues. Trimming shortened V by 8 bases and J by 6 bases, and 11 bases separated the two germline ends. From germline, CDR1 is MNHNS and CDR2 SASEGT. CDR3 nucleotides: TGTGCCAGCGTGGACCCGCCTCAGCCCCAGCATTTT. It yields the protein CASVDPPQPQHF.

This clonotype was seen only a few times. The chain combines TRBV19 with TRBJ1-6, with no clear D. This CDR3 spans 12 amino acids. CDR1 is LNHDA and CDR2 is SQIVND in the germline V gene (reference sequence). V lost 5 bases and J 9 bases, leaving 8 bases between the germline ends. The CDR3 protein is CASSPSSSPLHF. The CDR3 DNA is TGTGCCAGTAGTCCCAGCAGTTCACCCCTCCACTTT.

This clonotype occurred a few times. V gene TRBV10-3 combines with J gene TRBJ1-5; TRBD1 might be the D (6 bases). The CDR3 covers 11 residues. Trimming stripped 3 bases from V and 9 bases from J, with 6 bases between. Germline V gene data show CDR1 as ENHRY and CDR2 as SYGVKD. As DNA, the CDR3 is TGTGCCATCAGTGAAGGGGGGCCCCAGCATTTT. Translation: CAISEGGPQHF.

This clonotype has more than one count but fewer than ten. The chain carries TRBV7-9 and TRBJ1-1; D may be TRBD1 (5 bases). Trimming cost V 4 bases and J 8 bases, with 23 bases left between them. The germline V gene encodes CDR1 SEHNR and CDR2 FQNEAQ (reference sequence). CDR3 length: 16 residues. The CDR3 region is CASSSHPTAARSEAFF. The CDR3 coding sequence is TGTGCCAGCAGCTCCCACCCGACAGCGGCTAGATCCGAAGCTTTCTTT.

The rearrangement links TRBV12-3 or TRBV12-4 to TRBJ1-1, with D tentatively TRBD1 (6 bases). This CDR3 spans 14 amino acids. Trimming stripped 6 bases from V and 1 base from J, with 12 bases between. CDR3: CASSPGHQNTEAFF. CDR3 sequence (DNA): TGTGCCAGCAGCCCGGGACACCAGAACACTGAAGCTTTCTTT.

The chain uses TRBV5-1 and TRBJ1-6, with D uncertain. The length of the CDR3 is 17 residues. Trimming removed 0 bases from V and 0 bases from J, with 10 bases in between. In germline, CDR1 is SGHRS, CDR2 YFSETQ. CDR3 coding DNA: TGCGCCAGCAGCTTGGGTCTTCCAAGCTCCTATAATTCACCCCTCCACTTT. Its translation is CASSLGLPSSYNSPLHF.

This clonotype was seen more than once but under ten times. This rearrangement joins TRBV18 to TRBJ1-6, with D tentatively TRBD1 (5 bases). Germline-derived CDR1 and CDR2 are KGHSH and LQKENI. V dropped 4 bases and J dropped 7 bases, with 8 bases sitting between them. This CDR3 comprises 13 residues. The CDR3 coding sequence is TGTGCCAGCTCACGGGACCGGAATTCACCCCTCCACTTT. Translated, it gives CASSRDRNSPLHF.

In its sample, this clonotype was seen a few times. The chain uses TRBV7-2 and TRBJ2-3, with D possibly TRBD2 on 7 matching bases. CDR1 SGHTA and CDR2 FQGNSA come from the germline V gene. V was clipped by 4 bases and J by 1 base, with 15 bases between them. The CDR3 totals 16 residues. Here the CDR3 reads CASSSLGGGGTDTQYF. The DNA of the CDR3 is TGTGCCAGCAGCTCCTTGGGCGGGGGCGGCACAGATACGCAGTATTTT.

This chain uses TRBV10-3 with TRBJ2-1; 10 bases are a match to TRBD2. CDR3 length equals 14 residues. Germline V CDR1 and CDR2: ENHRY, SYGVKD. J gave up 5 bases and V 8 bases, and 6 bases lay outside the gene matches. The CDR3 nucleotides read TGTGCCATCCGACGAGGACTAGCGGACAATGAGCAGTTCTTC. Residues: CAIRRGLADNEQFF.

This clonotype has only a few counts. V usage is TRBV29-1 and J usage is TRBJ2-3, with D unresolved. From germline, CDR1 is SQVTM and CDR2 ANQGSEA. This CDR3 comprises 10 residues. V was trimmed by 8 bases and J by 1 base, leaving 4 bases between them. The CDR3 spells CSSGTDTQYF. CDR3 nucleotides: TGCAGCTCGGGCACAGATACGCAGTATTTT.

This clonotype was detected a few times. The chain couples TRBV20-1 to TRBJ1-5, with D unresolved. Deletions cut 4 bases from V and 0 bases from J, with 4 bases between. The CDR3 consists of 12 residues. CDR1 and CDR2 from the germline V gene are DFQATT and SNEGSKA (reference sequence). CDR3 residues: CSATSSNQPQHF. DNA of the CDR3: TGCAGTGCTACGAGTAGCAATCAGCCCCAGCATTTT.

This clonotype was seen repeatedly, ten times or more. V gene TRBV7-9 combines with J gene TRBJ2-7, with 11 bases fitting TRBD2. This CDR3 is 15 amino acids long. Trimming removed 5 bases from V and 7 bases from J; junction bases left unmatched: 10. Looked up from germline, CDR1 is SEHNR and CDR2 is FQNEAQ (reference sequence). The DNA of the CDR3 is TGTGCCAGCAGCCTTCTAGCGGGGGGAAACAGGGAGCAGTACTTC. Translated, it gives CASSLLAGGNREQYF. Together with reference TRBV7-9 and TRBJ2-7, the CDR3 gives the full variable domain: DTGVSQNPRHKITKRGQNVTFRCDPISEHNRLYWYRQTLGQGPEFLTYFQNEAQLEKSRLLSDRFSAERPKGSFSTLEIQRTEQGDSAMYLCASSLLAGGNREQYFGPGTRLTVT.

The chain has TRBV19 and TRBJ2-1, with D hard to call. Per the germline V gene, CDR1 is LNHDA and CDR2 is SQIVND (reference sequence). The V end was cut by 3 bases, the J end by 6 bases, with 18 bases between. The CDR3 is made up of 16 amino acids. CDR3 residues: CASSIFGPQIINEQFF. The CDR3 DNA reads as TGTGCCAGTAGTATCTTCGGGCCCCAAATTATCAATGAGCAGTTCTTC.

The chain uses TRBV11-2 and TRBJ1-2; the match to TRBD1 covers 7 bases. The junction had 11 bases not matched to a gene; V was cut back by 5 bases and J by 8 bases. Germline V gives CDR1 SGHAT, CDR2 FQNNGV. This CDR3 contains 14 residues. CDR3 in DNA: TGTGCCAGCAGCCCCAGGGGGGGGACTTTCGGCTACACCTTC. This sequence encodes CASSPRGGTFGYTF.

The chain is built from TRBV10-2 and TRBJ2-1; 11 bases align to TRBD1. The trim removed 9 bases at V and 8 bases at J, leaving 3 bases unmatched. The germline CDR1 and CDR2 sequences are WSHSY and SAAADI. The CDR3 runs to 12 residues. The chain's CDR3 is CASGTGGYEQFF. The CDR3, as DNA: TGCGCCAGTGGGACAGGGGGTTATGAGCAGTTCTTC.

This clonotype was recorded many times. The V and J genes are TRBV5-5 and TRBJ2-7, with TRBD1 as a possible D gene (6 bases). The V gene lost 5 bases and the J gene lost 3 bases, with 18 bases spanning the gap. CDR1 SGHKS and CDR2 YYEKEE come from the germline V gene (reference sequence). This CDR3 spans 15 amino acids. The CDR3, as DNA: TGTGCCAGCAGTTACTACCAGGGGCTCCGCTACGAGCAGTACTTC. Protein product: CASSYYQGLRYEQYF.

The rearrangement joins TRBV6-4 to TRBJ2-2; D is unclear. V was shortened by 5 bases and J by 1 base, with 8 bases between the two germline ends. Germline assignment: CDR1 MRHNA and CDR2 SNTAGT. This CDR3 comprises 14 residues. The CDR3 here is CASSLDKNTGELFF. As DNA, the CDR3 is TGTGCCAGCAGTCTTGACAAGAACACCGGGGAGCTGTTTTTT.

The CDR3 bases are TGTGCCAGCGCCGTTGACAGCGATTTCTCACCCCTCCACTTT. It yields the protein CASAVDSDFSPLHF. The genes are TRBV6-1 and TRBJ1-6, with D tentatively TRBD1 (5 bases). This CDR3 has 14 residues. The germline CDR1 and CDR2 sequences are MNHNS and SASEGT. Deletions cut 8 bases from V and 10 bases from J, with 18 bases between.

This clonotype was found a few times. The CDR3 loop is CASRLTSGGPDTQYF. For the CDR3, the DNA is TGTGCCAGCAGGTTGACTAGCGGGGGGCCAGATACGCAGTATTTT. The chain links TRBV6-5 to TRBJ2-3; the match to TRBD2 covers 13 bases. Germline V lookup: CDR1 MNHEY, CDR2 SVGAGI. The junction had 4 bases not matched to a gene; V was cut back by 6 bases and J by 4 bases. The CDR3 runs 15 residues.